This TCR beta chain appears in the sequencing data of a study of blood T cell repertoires in COVID-19. Turning to the study itself: The United States, Italy and Spain provided the acute and convalescent COVID-19 samples.

As handled by the study authors: Using reference gene primer amplification, nucleated cell counts were estimated. The data were produced by immunoSEQ multiplex PCR, yet TCRdb's version contains in-frame clones alone and is incomplete. The V and J calls and clone size are taken from that table; D and trimming were inferred from the DNA. Of under 300,000 clones listed, around 86% were seen once; the top ten hold 3.3%. V was clipped by 2 bases and J by 0 bases; unmatched bases: 8. The germline V gene has CDR1 MNHEY and CDR2 SMNVEV (reference sequence). This CDR3 has 17 residues. Sequenced material: PBMCs or T cells enriched from blood (not recorded which). The chain has TRBV27 and TRBJ2-3, with TRBD1 matching 7 bases. The sequence was obtained from a woman aged 40 to 49 with acute COVID-19. In DNA, the CDR3 is TGTGCCAGCAGTTTAGGAATCCCGGGACAGAGCACAGATACGCAGTATTTT. Protein sequence: CASSLGIPGQSTDTQYF.